A selection of T cell receptor beta chains follows, all from one sample in a study of shared clonotypes between healthy human individuals. The method was immunoSEQ multiplex PCR; TCRdb's version includes in-frame clones alone and lacks a portion of them. The sample carries some 690,000 clones, 80% to 95% recorded once. Sequencing used memory CD8+ T cells from PBMCs. Receptors were obtained from a man younger than 35 in good health. Some clones in this sample may be carry-over from other donors' samples. CDR3s include the opening cysteine and the closing phenylalanine or tryptophan. D genes are given only for firm matches. Size is stated for part of the rows, as once, few or many counts, or as a class when the clone is expanded.

V gene: TRBV5-6
J gene: TRBJ1-5
clone size: .
D gene: .
CDR3 protein: CASSLGQGHQPQHF
CDR3 DNA: TGTGCCAGCAGCTTGGGCCAGGGACATCAGCCCCAGCATTTT

V gene: TRBV29-1
J gene: TRBJ2-1
clone size: .
D gene: .
CDR3 protein: CSVEGTSSYNEQFF
CDR3 DNA: TGCAGCGTTGAAGGGACTTCCTCCTACAATGAGCAGTTCTTC

V gene: TRBV27
J gene: TRBJ1-5
clone size: .
D gene: .
CDR3 protein: CASSSLDRDQPQHF
CDR3 DNA: TGTGCCAGCAGTTCCCTCGACAGAGATCAGCCCCAGCATTTT

V gene: TRBV13
J gene: TRBJ1-2
clone size: .
D gene: .
CDR3 protein: CASSPGPGWGSDLYGYTF
CDR3 DNA: TGTGCCAGCAGCCCCGGCCCGGGTTGGGGCTCCGATCTCTATGGCTACACCTTC

V gene: TRBV6-6
J gene: TRBJ2-7
clone size: .
D gene: .
CDR3 protein: CASSQDSPREQYF
CDR3 DNA: TGTGCCAGCAGCCAGGACAGTCCGCGGGAGCAGTACTTC

V gene: TRBV7-9
J gene: TRBJ2-7
clone size: .
D gene: .
CDR3 protein: CASSPLTSSYEQYF
CDR3 DNA: TGTGCCAGCAGCCCCTTGACTAGCTCCTACGAGCAGTACTTC

V gene: TRBV27
J gene: TRBJ2-5
clone size: once
D gene: TRBD1
CDR3 protein: CASSIGQGVFQETQYF
CDR3 DNA: TGTGCCAGCAGTATTGGACAGGGGGTTTTTCAGGAGACCCAGTACTTC

V gene: TRBV6-5
J gene: TRBJ1-1
clone size: .
D gene: TRBD1
CDR3 protein: CASSYSGTGWGEAFF
CDR3 DNA: TGTGCCAGCAGTTACTCCGGGACAGGGTGGGGTGAAGCTTTCTTT

V gene: TRBV11-2
J gene: TRBJ2-1
clone size: .
D gene: .
CDR3 protein: CASSTRAFGLSLGQFF
CDR3 DNA: TGTGCCAGCAGCACACGGGCCTTCGGACTTTCCCTCGGGCAGTTCTTC

V gene: TRBV28
J gene: TRBJ2-3
clone size: .
D gene: TRBD2
CDR3 protein: CASSPRLAGADTQYF
CDR3 DNA: TGTGCCAGCAGCCCCAGACTAGCGGGAGCAGATACGCAGTATTTT

V gene: TRBV29-1
J gene: TRBJ2-1
clone size: .
D gene: .
CDR3 protein: CSVEHYRDNEQFF
CDR3 DNA: TGCAGCGTTGAGCACTACCGGGACAATGAGCAGTTCTTC

V gene: TRBV7-6
J gene: TRBJ2-3
clone size: .
D gene: .
CDR3 protein: CASSLVTTDTQYF
CDR3 DNA: TGTGCCAGCAGCTTAGTGACCACAGATACGCAGTATTTT

V gene: TRBV6-5
J gene: TRBJ2-3
clone size: .
D gene: TRBD2
CDR3 protein: CASSLAATDTQYF
CDR3 DNA: TGTGCCAGCTCGCTAGCGGCCACAGATACGCAGTATTTT

V gene: TRBV9
J gene: TRBJ1-2
clone size: .
D gene: TRBD1
CDR3 protein: CASSRDRGPDLYGYTF
CDR3 DNA: TGTGCCAGCAGCCGGGACAGGGGTCCAGACCTCTATGGCTACACCTTC

V gene: TRBV19
J gene: TRBJ2-7
clone size: .
D gene: TRBD1
CDR3 protein: CASAHGTGVTPYEQYF
CDR3 DNA: TGTGCCAGTGCCCACGGGACAGGGGTTACCCCCTACGAGCAGTACTTC

V gene: TRBV9
J gene: TRBJ2-7
clone size: .
D gene: TRBD2
CDR3 protein: CASSVSGRAYEQYF
CDR3 DNA: TGTGCCAGCAGCGTATCCGGGAGGGCCTACGAGCAGTACTTC

V gene: TRBV28
J gene: TRBJ2-7
clone size: .
D gene: TRBD2
CDR3 protein: CASKLAGNYEQYF
CDR3 DNA: TGTGCCAGCAAACTAGCGGGTAACTACGAGCAGTACTTC

V gene: TRBV28
J gene: TRBJ1-2
clone size: .
D gene: .
CDR3 protein: CASSFFQLYGYTF
CDR3 DNA: TGTGCCAGCAGTTTTTTCCAGCTCTATGGCTACACCTTC

V gene: TRBV4-1
J gene: TRBJ2-1
clone size: .
D gene: TRBD2
CDR3 protein: CASSQGLAGYYNEQFF
CDR3 DNA: TGCGCCAGCAGCCAAGGACTAGCGGGTTACTACAATGAGCAGTTCTTC

V gene: TRBV27
J gene: TRBJ1-2
clone size: once
D gene: .
CDR3 protein: CASSLSGWYGYTF
CDR3 DNA: TGTGCCAGCAGTTTATCTGGGTGGTATGGCTACACCTTC

V gene: TRBV27
J gene: TRBJ1-2
clone size: .
D gene: TRBD1
CDR3 protein: CASSQITGGRVGGYTF
CDR3 DNA: TGTGCCAGCAGTCAAATTACAGGGGGCAGGGTTGGTGGCTACACCTTC

V gene: TRBV7-6
J gene: TRBJ2-7
clone size: .
D gene: .
CDR3 protein: CASSLAGEPFYEQYF
CDR3 DNA: TGTGCCAGCAGCTTGGCAGGGGAACCCTTTTACGAGCAGTACTTC

V gene: TRBV28
J gene: TRBJ1-2
clone size: .
D gene: .
CDR3 protein: CASREGLPFLTF
CDR3 DNA: TGTGCCAGCAGGGAAGGCCTGCCTTTCCTCACCTTC

V gene: TRBV28
J gene: TRBJ1-5
clone size: .
D gene: .
CDR3 protein: CASSLSPRGTGRVNQPQHF
CDR3 DNA: TGTGCCAGCAGTTTATCCCCTAGGGGAACTGGGAGAGTCAATCAGCCCCAGCATTTT

V gene: TRBV15
J gene: TRBJ1-1
clone size: .
D gene: TRBD1
CDR3 protein: CATSELPYEGANTEAFF
CDR3 DNA: TGTGCCACCAGCGAACTCCCTTACGAGGGGGCGAACACTGAAGCTTTCTTT

V gene: TRBV2
J gene: TRBJ2-1
clone size: .
D gene: TRBD1
CDR3 protein: CASSGTTGRTWDNEQFF
CDR3 DNA: TGTGCCAGCAGTGGAACGACAGGGCGCACCTGGGACAATGAGCAGTTCTTC

V gene: TRBV27
J gene: TRBJ1-1
clone size: .
D gene: .
CDR3 protein: CASSLIGVNTEAFF
CDR3 DNA: TGTGCCAGCAGTTTAATAGGGGTGAACACTGAAGCTTTCTTT

V gene: TRBV7-8
J gene: TRBJ1-1
clone size: .
D gene: .
CDR3 protein: CASSLRTANTEAFF
CDR3 DNA: TGTGCCAGCAGCTTAAGGACCGCGAACACTGAAGCTTTCTTT

V gene: TRBV9
J gene: TRBJ1-5
clone size: .
D gene: .
CDR3 protein: CASSPADQPQHF
CDR3 DNA: TGTGCCAGCAGCCCAGCGGATCAGCCCCAGCATTTT

V gene: TRBV30
J gene: TRBJ1-1
clone size: .
D gene: TRBD1
CDR3 protein: CAWRGGTANTEAFF
CDR3 DNA: TGTGCCTGGAGGGGTGGGACAGCAAACACTGAAGCTTTCTTT

V gene: TRBV5-1
J gene: TRBJ2-5
clone size: .
D gene: .
CDR3 protein: CASSLVPRDTPQYF
CDR3 DNA: TGCGCCAGCAGCTTGGTGCCACGGGACACACCCCAGTACTTC

V gene: TRBV13
J gene: TRBJ2-2
clone size: .
D gene: TRBD1
CDR3 protein: CASSLTVRDSNTGELFF
CDR3 DNA: TGTGCCAGCAGTCTAACCGTCCGGGACAGTAACACCGGGGAGCTGTTTTTT

V gene: TRBV15
J gene: TRBJ2-2
clone size: .
D gene: .
CDR3 protein: CATSTSGWGLDTGELFF
CDR3 DNA: TGTGCCACCAGCACCTCAGGGTGGGGGCTGGACACCGGGGAGCTGTTTTTT

V gene: TRBV7-9
J gene: TRBJ2-5
clone size: .
D gene: .
CDR3 protein: CASSPLQGLQETQYF
CDR3 DNA: TGTGCCAGCAGCCCGCTGCAGGGGCTCCAAGAGACCCAGTACTTC

V gene: TRBV10-3
J gene: TRBJ1-1
clone size: .
D gene: TRBD1
CDR3 protein: CAISEGAGGSAEAFF
CDR3 DNA: TGTGCCATCAGTGAGGGGGCAGGGGGCAGCGCTGAAGCTTTCTTT

V gene: TRBV30
J gene: TRBJ2-1
clone size: .
D gene: TRBD2
CDR3 protein: CAWRRLAEDPLRDEQFF
CDR3 DNA: TGTGCCTGGAGGCGACTAGCGGAAGATCCCCTTAGGGATGAGCAGTTCTTC

V gene: TRBV5-1
J gene: TRBJ1-2
clone size: .
D gene: .
CDR3 protein: CASSLAAGAGYGYTF
CDR3 DNA: TGCGCCAGCAGCTTGGCCGCAGGGGCTGGCTATGGCTACACCTTC

V gene: TRBV2
J gene: TRBJ2-5
clone size: .
D gene: .
CDR3 protein: CASSGKGGTLYQETQYF
CDR3 DNA: TGTGCCAGCAGTGGGAAAGGCGGGACCTTGTACCAAGAGACCCAGTACTTC

V gene: TRBV11-2
J gene: TRBJ1-2
clone size: .
D gene: .
CDR3 protein: CASSYKTGFYGYTF
CDR3 DNA: TGTGCCAGCAGCTACAAGACAGGCTTCTATGGCTACACCTTC